The 19 T cell receptor beta chains presented below share a single source sample, sequenced in a study of human T cells and chemical hapten exposure (dated by TCRdb to the early 2020s). The time point tag for this specimen amounts to: patch test 1, 2 weeks after DPC sensitization. The treatment or condition label of this sample denotes: therapeutic diphenylcyclopropenone sensitization with weekly scalp DPC. Library preparation employed RACE. Sequencing relied on a NextSeq 500. TCRdb's own reprocessing of the public reads used fastp at Q25 and MiXCR and kept productive beta chains. Every entry covers one CDR3 protein and lists the most common genes and DNA from its rows. In all, the sample holds 40,000 to 60,000 distinct CDR3 sequences, and around 9% of those were seen once. The leading ten clones occupy around 4.5% of the sample. Sample: whole blood, taken in connection with sensitization to the hapten diphenylcyclopropenone (DPC). These receptor sequences come from a woman aged 45-65 years with alopecia areata. Some clones in this sample may be carry-over from other donors' samples.

This clonotype was seen a handful of times. This sequence joins TRBV10-3 and TRBJ2-7, with TRBD2 as a possible D gene (5 bases). The CDR3 length is 13 residues. V lost 9 bases and J 6 bases, leaving 18 bases between the germline ends. Germline V gene data show CDR1 as ENHRY and CDR2 as SYGVKD. The DNA for the CDR3 is TGTGCCATTTCCCCGGTAAGCAGCGGCGAGCAGTACTTC. Amino acids: CAISPVSSGEQYF.

This clonotype came up many times. J is TRBJ1-1 and V is TRBV18; 7 nucleotides align to TRBD1. The CDR3 contains 12 residues. With V trimmed by 0 bases and J by 8 bases, 0 bases remained unmatched. Germline assignment: CDR1 KGHSH and CDR2 LQKENI. The DNA of the CDR3 is TGTGCCAGCTCACCACCGGACAGGGAAGCTTTCTTT. Its translation is CASSPPDREAFF.

This clonotype was detected ten times or more. For the CDR3, the DNA is TGTGCCAGCAGCCTTTATAGCGGGAGCTTATACGAGCAGTACTTC. This codes for CASSLYSGSLYEQYF. This rearrangement joins TRBV5-4 to TRBJ2-7, with 9 positions matching TRBD2. Germline CDR1 SGHNT, CDR2 YYREEE (reference sequence). The V gene end was trimmed by 4 bases and the J gene end by 4 bases; junction bases not matched to a gene: 9. The length of the CDR3 is 15 residues.

The gene calls are TRBV29-1 and TRBJ2-6; 12 bases are a match to TRBD1. Trimming took 6 bases from V and 4 from J; bases not matched to a gene: 4. Germline assignment: CDR1 SQVTM and CDR2 ANQGSEA. This CDR3 has 15 residues. The CDR3 DNA follows: TGCAGCGTGGGACAGGGGGCGCCCGGGGCCAACGTCCTGACTTTC. Its protein is CSVGQGAPGANVLTF.

The genes are TRBV27 and TRBJ2-7; D ambiguous. The length of the CDR3 is 14 residues. Germline V lookup: CDR1 MNHEY, CDR2 SMNVEV (reference sequence). Trimming took 10 bases from V and 0 from J, leaving 16 bases between them. The CDR3 bases are TGTGCCACCTATGCGTGGGGTAGCTCCTACGAGCAGTACTTC. Amino acids: CATYAWGSSYEQYF.

The chain joins TRBV30 to TRBJ1-1; D not certain. The CDR3 contains 13 residues. V gave up 5 bases and J gave up 0 bases, with 10 bases separating them. Germline CDR1 is GTSNPN and CDR2 is SVGIG (reference sequence). CDR3 loop: CAWGVSMNTEAFF. The CDR3 DNA reads TGTGCCTGGGGCGTAAGCATGAACACTGAAGCTTTCTTT.

The J gene is TRBJ2-2, the V gene TRBV4-1; a weak D match, TRBD2 (5 bases). Germline values: CDR1 MGHRA, CDR2 YSYEKL. V was cut by 0 bases and J by 8 bases, with 22 bases left in between. CDR3 size: 18 residues. The DNA of the CDR3 is TGCGCCAGCAGCCAAGATGACTCAACTTGGGAGCGTTGGGGGGAGCTGTTTTTT. Its translation: CASSQDDSTWERWGELFF.

There are many counts of this clonotype. The chain combines TRBV7-9 with TRBJ1-5; D is perhaps TRBD1 (6 bases). The germline V gene has CDR1 SEHNR and CDR2 FQNEAQ (reference sequence). Trimming pared 2 bases from V and 5 bases from J, leaving 16 bases between. The CDR3 extends over 16 amino acids. CDR3 in DNA: TGTGCCAGCAGCTTATTCGGGGGGCTAGAAGATCAGCCCCAGCATTTT. It is translated as CASSLFGGLEDQPQHF.

This clonotype was detected many times. The chain couples TRBV20-1 to TRBJ2-3, with a tentative D call TRBD2 (5 bases). This CDR3 region has 13 residues. The ends were cut back, 5 bases at V and 5 bases at J, with 14 bases in the middle. Germline V gene data show CDR1 as DFQATT and CDR2 as SNEGSKA (reference sequence). The CDR3 protein is CSAFGGRGDTQYF. The CDR3 DNA reads TGCAGTGCTTTTGGCGGTCGGGGAGATACGCAGTATTTT.

This clonotype was seen only a few times. The V call is TRBV10-3, the J call TRBJ1-1; D might be TRBD1 (5 bases). This CDR3 has 14 amino acids. Deletions cut 7 bases from V and 2 bases from J, with 14 bases between. Looked up from germline, CDR1 is ENHRY and CDR2 is SYGVKD. The CDR3 sequence is CAITSAGRNTEAFF. The CDR3 DNA sequence: TGTGCCATCACGTCTGCGGGGCGAAACACTGAAGCTTTCTTT.

This chain joins TRBV5-8 and TRBJ2-7, with 8 bases fitting TRBD2. Germline V gene lookup returns CDR1 SGHTS and CDR2 YDEGEE. The CDR3 is 13 amino acids. With V trimmed by 8 bases and J by 0 bases, 4 bases remained unmatched. The CDR3 sequence is CARGSGSSYEQYF. The CDR3 nucleotides are TGTGCCAGAGGAAGCGGGAGCTCCTACGAGCAGTACTTC.

V and J are TRBV20-1 and TRBJ2-1; 7 positions agree with TRBD2. The CDR3 is made up of 13 amino acids. The V gene end was trimmed by 2 bases and the J gene end by 3 bases; junction bases not matched to a gene: 1. In germline, CDR1 is DFQATT, CDR2 SNEGSKA (reference sequence). The DNA for the CDR3 is TGCAGTGCTAGAACTAGCGTCTACAATGAGCAGTTCTTC. This gives the protein CSARTSVYNEQFF.

This clonotype was observed many times. The chain joins TRBV14 to TRBJ1-2; no firm D call. The CDR3 sequence is 14 residues long. From germline, CDR1 is SGHDN and CDR2 FVKESK. The V end was cut by 4 bases, the J end by 1 base, with 10 bases between. This CDR3 reads CASSRGPINYGYTF. The DNA for the CDR3 is TGTGCCAGCAGCCGCGGGCCTATTAACTATGGCTACACCTTC. The whole variable domain, remainder taken from reference TRBV14 and TRBJ1-2, is EAGVTQFPSHSVIEKGQTVTLRCDPISGHDNLYWYRRVMGKEIKFLLHFVKESKQDESGMPNNRFLAERTGGTYSTLKVQPAELEDSGVYFCASSRGPINYGYTFGSGTRLTVV.

This clonotype was counted at least ten times. The chain recombines TRBV12-3 or TRBV12-4 with TRBJ1-2; 8 nucleotides match TRBD1. The CDR3 has 15 residues. Trimming at V came to 4 bases and at J to 6 bases, leaving 10 bases not matched to a gene. The CDR3 DNA reads TGTGCCAGCAGTTCAAGGACAGGGAAAAGAGATGGCTACACCTTC. This gives the protein CASSSRTGKRDGYTF.

This clonotype was detected a few times. J is TRBJ2-3 and V is TRBV20-1, with D unclear. In germline, CDR1 is DFQATT, CDR2 SNEGSKA (reference sequence). Deletions cut 5 bases from V and 0 bases from J, with 21 bases between. CDR3 size: 17 residues. The CDR3 nucleotides read TGCAGTGCTGAATTACCGCAGCCAGTCTCTAGCACAGATACGCAGTATTTT. Its translation is CSAELPQPVSSTDTQYF.

This chain links TRBV30 with TRBJ1-1, with D unclear. Germline CDR1 GTSNPN, CDR2 SVGIG (reference sequence). The CDR3 runs 11 residues. With 5 bases removed from V and 1 base from J, the gap between germline ends came to 5 bases. Here the CDR3 DNA reads TGTGCCTGGGGAGAGAACACTGAAGCTTTCTTT. Translating gives CAWGENTEAFF.

Note on this clonotype: This could be a read error, since a much larger clone is one nucleotide away. J is TRBJ2-1 and V is TRBV6-6; the match to TRBD2 covers 8 bases. The CDR3 loop spans 15 amino acids. Germline CDR1 MNHNY, CDR2 SVGAGI (reference sequence). The CDR3 loop reads CASTAGGGVWNVQFF. The CDR3 DNA is TGTGCCAGCACCGCGGGGGGAGGGGTATGGAATGTGCAGTTCTTC.

In this sample, this clonotype turned up many times. The chain combines TRBV18 with TRBJ1-3; D unresolved. V lost 1 base to trimming and J lost 3 bases, with 10 bases between them. CDR1 is KGHSH and CDR2 is LQKENI in the germline V gene. CDR3 length: 15 residues. The CDR3 here is CASSPLGLSGNTIYF. The CDR3 DNA follows: TGTGCCAGCTCACCACTTGGCTTAAGTGGAAACACCATATATTTT.

V and J are TRBV20-1 and TRBJ2-1, with 8 bases lining up with TRBD2. The CDR3 covers 15 residues. Germline V gives CDR1 DFQATT, CDR2 SNEGSKA (reference sequence). The ends lost 1 base at V and 4 bases at J; junction bases unmatched: 6. The CDR3 nucleotides read TGCAGTGCTAGAGTCACTAGCGGAGCATACAATGAGCAGTTCTTC. It translates to CSARVTSGAYNEQFF.